One sample yielded the 29 T cell receptor beta chains listed below, sequenced in a study of T-cell reconstitution after alpha-beta-depleted transplantation in children. Preparation of the TCRbeta library was carried out with unique molecular identifiers. TCRdb reanalysed the PCR reads using MiXCR and keeps one entry per CDR3 protein. The sample lists some 350,000 distinct CDR3 sequences; roughly 15% were seen once. Here the sequenced sample was PBMCs, mostly from graft donor cells, taken 360 days after TCRalphabeta/CD19-depleted stem cell transplant. Source of these receptors: a male patient aged 2-15 years who had a stem cell transplant for acute lymphoblastic leukemia, so the T cells may come from the graft donor.

J is TRBJ2-7 and V is TRBV10-1; unclear D gene. V dropped 0 bases and J dropped 5 bases, with 11 bases sitting between them. The CDR3 runs to 14 residues. From germline, CDR1 is WNHNN and CDR2 SYGVQD (reference sequence). The CDR3 nucleotides are TGCGCCAGCAGTGAGTCGCAGATGACGGACGAGCAGTACTTC. Translating gives CASSESQMTDEQYF.

This clonotype was seen just once. The rearrangement joins TRBV7-9 to TRBJ2-7; the D is unclear. V was pared by 1 base and J by 1 base, with 8 bases between. Germline V lookup: CDR1 SEHNR, CDR2 FQNEAQ (reference sequence). The CDR3 totals 14 residues. In DNA form, the CDR3 reads TGTGCCAGCAGCTTAGATCCGTATTCCTACGAGCAGTACTTC. Protein: CASSLDPYSYEQYF.

V usage is TRBV11-2 and J usage is TRBJ2-1, with TRBD1 as a possible D gene (5 bases). This CDR3 has 15 amino acids. The V and J ends lost 5 bases and 4 bases respectively, with 15 bases between them. CDR1 and CDR2 (germline): SGHAT, FQNNGV. CDR3 nucleotide sequence: TGTGCCAGCAGCCCACTATTTGGGGCTTACAATGAGCAGTTCTTC. It yields the protein CASSPLFGAYNEQFF. The variable domain in full, completed from reference TRBV11-2 and TRBJ2-1, reads EAGVAQSPRYKIIEKRQSVAFWCNPISGHATLYWYQQILGQGPKLLIQFQNNGVVDDSQLPKDRFSAERLKGVDSTLKIQPAKLEDSAVYLCASSPLFGAYNEQFFGPGTRLTVL.

This clonotype was seen a few times. The chain employs TRBV5-1 and TRBJ2-1; D is unclear. Per the germline V gene, CDR1 is SGHRS and CDR2 is YFSETQ. This CDR3 has 17 residues. Between the trimmed V and J ends, which lost 0 bases and 4 bases, there was a span of 17 bases. The CDR3 nucleotides are TGCGCCAGCAGCTTGGGGCCTCCCGAACCTAATTACAATGAGCAGTTCTTC. Protein product: CASSLGPPEPNYNEQFF.

In its sample, this clonotype was seen a few times. This sequence joins TRBV10-1 and TRBJ2-1; weak D call: TRBD2 (6 bases). The CDR3 length is 16 residues. V was shortened by 0 bases and J by 4 bases, with 13 bases between the two germline ends. Germline CDR1 reads WNHNN; CDR2 reads SYGVQD (reference sequence). The CDR3, as DNA: TGCGCCAGCAGTGAGTCGGTAACGGGACTGTACAATGAGCAGTTCTTC. Encoded protein: CASSESVTGLYNEQFF.

The V and J genes are TRBV29-1 and TRBJ2-2; D is ambiguous. Per germline, CDR1 SQVTM and CDR2 ANQGSEA. With 3 bases removed from V and 1 base from J, the gap between germline ends came to 9 bases. The CDR3 is made up of 14 amino acids. The CDR3 DNA is TGCAGCGTTGATTCTACTAAGAACACCGGGGAGCTGTTTTTT. This gives the protein CSVDSTKNTGELFF.

The chain uses TRBV29-1 and TRBJ2-4; 9 bases line up with TRBD1. This CDR3 region has 14 residues. CDR1 and CDR2 from the germline V gene are SQVTM and ANQGSEA. J was trimmed by 4 bases and V by 2 bases; bases with no gene match: 3. The DNA of the CDR3 is TGCAGCGTTGAATTGGGGACAGGGAAAAACATTCAGTACTTC. This sequence encodes CSVELGTGKNIQYF.

V is TRBV20-1 and J is TRBJ2-7; a possible D gene is TRBD2 (6 bases). Germline loops: CDR1 DFQATT, CDR2 SNEGSKA (reference sequence). Trimming shortened V by 6 bases and J by 7 bases, and 13 bases separated the two germline ends. The CDR3 length is 11 residues. The CDR3 DNA follows: TGCAGTGCAGAGGCGGGGAGAGAGCAGTACTTC. As protein: CSAEAGREQYF.

The sample holds a few counts of this clonotype. The genes are TRBV9 and TRBJ2-1; D gene ambiguous. V lost 0 bases and J 12 bases, leaving 7 bases between the germline ends. This CDR3 spans 11 amino acids. The germline V gene encodes CDR1 SGDLS and CDR2 YYNGEE. The DNA of the CDR3 is TGTGCCAGCAGCGTAGATGGGATGCAGTTCTTC. Amino acid sequence: CASSVDGMQFF.

Only a few counts were recorded for this clonotype. This rearrangement joins TRBV12-3 or TRBV12-4 to TRBJ2-7; a possible D gene is TRBD1 (6 bases). Trimming left V 5 bases short and J 0 bases short, with 14 bases between. The CDR3 consists of 15 residues. The CDR3 DNA sequence: TGTGCCAGCAGTCTACAGGGATTGCCCTCCTACGAGCAGTACTTC. It codes for CASSLQGLPSYEQYF.

This chain connects TRBV20-1 to TRBJ2-1; tentative D call: TRBD1 (6 bases). V was clipped by 8 bases and J by 2 bases, with 13 bases between them. This CDR3 contains 13 residues. From germline, CDR1 is DFQATT and CDR2 SNEGSKA (reference sequence). The CDR3 here is CSPRQATYNEQFF. In DNA form, the CDR3 reads TGCAGTCCCCGACAGGCTACCTACAATGAGCAGTTCTTC.

V usage is TRBV29-1 and J usage is TRBJ2-7; 10 bases align to TRBD2. Germline loops: CDR1 SQVTM, CDR2 ANQGSEA. Trimming removed 6 bases from V and 5 bases from J; junction bases left unmatched: 7. The CDR3 totals 13 residues. CDR3 protein: CSVAGLARHEQYF. The CDR3 DNA is TGCAGCGTCGCGGGACTAGCGAGGCACGAGCAGTACTTC.

The rearrangement uses TRBV27 and TRBJ2-1; the D is unclear. Per the germline V gene, CDR1 is MNHEY and CDR2 is SMNVEV (reference sequence). The CDR3 loop spans 16 amino acids. Trimming took 5 bases from V and 0 from J, leaving 14 bases between them. CDR3 nucleotides: TGTGCCAGCAGTCCCCCGCTCCGGAGCTCCTACAATGAGCAGTTCTTC. Translating gives CASSPPLRSSYNEQFF.

The chain has TRBV12-3 or TRBV12-4 and TRBJ2-7, with 9 nucleotides matching TRBD1. CDR3 length equals 15 residues. With V trimmed by 5 bases and J by 3 bases, 8 bases remained unmatched. CDR3 sequence (DNA): TGTGCCAGCAGTCCCACCCCGGACAGGGGCTACGAGCAGTACTTC. Translation: CASSPTPDRGYEQYF.

The sample holds one count of this clonotype. The chain uses TRBV12-3 or TRBV12-4 and TRBJ2-5; D may be TRBD2 (5 bases). The germline V and J ends were trimmed by 3 bases and 5 bases, with 22 bases remaining between them. This CDR3 is 17 amino acids long. The CDR3 DNA is TGTGCCAGCAGTTTGTACGCCGACAAAGGAGGAGAGGAGACCCAGTACTTC. It yields the protein CASSLYADKGGEETQYF.

This CDR3 reads CAIRPRTSGSSGELFF. The CDR3 DNA sequence: TGTGCCATCAGACCGCGGACTAGCGGGAGTTCCGGGGAGCTGTTTTTT. This chain connects TRBV10-3 to TRBJ2-2, with 13 bases lining up with TRBD2. Germline CDR1 reads ENHRY; CDR2 reads SYGVKD. The CDR3 runs 16 residues. The V segment lost 6 bases and the J segment 6 bases; nucleotides outside the gene matches: 7.

The rearrangement links TRBV7-9 to TRBJ1-6, with 7 nucleotides matching TRBD1. Germline V gene data show CDR1 as SEHNR and CDR2 as FQNEAQ (reference sequence). The V gene end was trimmed by 4 bases and the J gene end by 6 bases; junction bases not matched to a gene: 3. The CDR3 is 14 residues long. CDR3 bases: TGTGCCAGCAGCTCGGGACAGCTTAATTCACCCCTCCACTTT. Translating gives CASSSGQLNSPLHF.

Ten or more counts support this clonotype. The chain combines TRBV28 with TRBJ2-2; 7 bases line up with TRBD2. Germline CDR1 and CDR2: MDHEN and SYDVKM. There are 14 residues in the CDR3. V lost 7 bases, J lost 5 bases, and 7 bases stayed unmatched. For the CDR3, the DNA is TGTGCCAGCATCCTAGCGGCCGCAACCGGGGAGCTGTTTTTT. This translates into CASILAAATGELFF.

CDR3 loop: CSALKPGENTGELFF. The DNA of the CDR3 is TGCAGTGCTCTTAAGCCCGGGGAAAACACCGGGGAGCTGTTTTTT. The chain couples TRBV20-1 to TRBJ2-2; possibly TRBD2 for D (5 bases). The CDR3 length is 15 residues. Germline CDR1 reads DFQATT; CDR2 reads SNEGSKA (reference sequence). The V and J ends lost 5 bases and 2 bases respectively, with 15 bases between them.

V gene TRBV3-1 combines with J gene TRBJ2-1; weak D call: TRBD2 (6 bases). This CDR3 spans 12 amino acids. V dropped 4 bases and J dropped 14 bases, with 15 bases sitting between them. CDR1 and CDR2 from the germline V gene are LGHDT and YNNKEL (reference sequence). The CDR3 is CASSRRGGSEFF. CDR3 in DNA: TGTGCCAGCAGCCGGCGTGGGGGGAGTGAGTTCTTC.

This clonotype was detected many times. The chain uses TRBV4-1 and TRBJ2-3, with TRBD2 identical over 8 bases. Losses at the gene ends were 1 base for V and 5 bases for J; bases not matched to a gene: 14. This CDR3 region has 18 residues. Germline V lookup: CDR1 MGHRA, CDR2 YSYEKL. CDR3 in DNA: TGCGCCAGCAGCCAAGGCCGCCCAACTAAGCGGGAGATAGATACGCAGTATTTT. It translates to CASSQGRPTKREIDTQYF.

The V call is TRBV6-5, the J call TRBJ2-7, with 8 nucleotides matching TRBD2. V lost 0 bases, J lost 6 bases, and 10 bases stayed unmatched. The CDR3 runs 16 residues. Germline V gene sequence: CDR1 MNHEY, CDR2 SVGAGI. This CDR3 reads CASSYSYGASGSEQYF. Here the CDR3 DNA reads TGTGCCAGCAGTTACTCTTACGGGGCTAGCGGGTCCGAGCAGTACTTC.

This clonotype was recorded many times. The chain recombines TRBV12-3 or TRBV12-4 with TRBJ1-1; the D is unclear. V was clipped by 2 bases and J by 6 bases, with 4 bases between them. The CDR3 covers 11 residues. CDR3: CASSLRSEAFF. The CDR3, as DNA: TGTGCCAGCAGTTTAAGGTCTGAAGCTTTCTTT.

The V call is TRBV9, the J call TRBJ2-5, with 14 bases that match TRBD2. This CDR3 comprises 17 residues. Germline V CDR1 and CDR2: SGDLS, YYNGEE. V lost 3 bases, J lost 3 bases, and 7 bases stayed unmatched. CDR3 residues: CASSGRLAGGSKETQYF. The CDR3 coding sequence is TGTGCCAGCAGCGGACGACTAGCGGGAGGGTCAAAAGAGACCCAGTACTTC.

This clonotype was seen a few times. The chain has TRBV6-1 and TRBJ2-7; the D gene is possibly TRBD2 (5 bases). The V end lost 6 bases, the J end lost 4 bases, and 19 bases lay between the germline ends. Germline V lookup: CDR1 MNHNS, CDR2 SASEGT. The CDR3 loop spans 15 amino acids. This CDR3 is CASRGRTFGLYEQYF. CDR3 in DNA: TGTGCCAGCAGGGGCCGGACTTTTGGGTTATACGAGCAGTACTTC.

At least ten counts were recorded for this clonotype. The chain combines TRBV5-1 with TRBJ2-3; TRBD2 aligns across 11 bases. CDR3 length: 15 residues. J lost 3 bases, V lost 1 base, and 1 base had no gene match. Per the germline V gene, CDR1 is SGHRS and CDR2 is YFSETQ. The DNA for the CDR3 is TGCGCCAGCAGCTTGACTAGCGGGAGAACAGATACGCAGTATTTT. It encodes CASSLTSGRTDTQYF.

CDR3 sequence reads: CATSRDGQETQYF. DNA of the CDR3: TGTGCCACCAGCAGAGACGGCCAAGAGACCCAGTACTTC. This chain connects TRBV15 to TRBJ2-5; D is unresolved. Trimming removed 0 bases at V and 1 base at J, with 3 bases between. Germline-derived CDR1 and CDR2 are LNHNV and YYDKDF (reference sequence). The CDR3 runs to 13 residues.

The J gene is TRBJ2-1, the V gene TRBV4-3, with 11 bases aligning to TRBD2. The CDR3 totals 15 residues. The ends lost 3 bases at V and 7 bases at J; junction bases unmatched: 5. The V gene's germline CDR1 is LGHNA and CDR2 YSLEER. CDR3 protein: CASSQGLAERNEQFF. The CDR3 coding sequence is TGCGCCAGCAGCCAGGGACTAGCGGAAAGGAATGAGCAGTTCTTC.

At least ten counts were recorded for this clonotype. The rearrangement uses TRBV10-3 and TRBJ2-4; D is possibly TRBD2 (6 bases). The CDR3 consists of 14 residues. Germline V gene lookup returns CDR1 ENHRY and CDR2 SYGVKD. V shed 0 bases and J shed 6 bases, with 9 bases lying between them. Written as DNA, the CDR3 is TGTGCCATCAGTGAGTCAACGACTAGAAACATTCAGTACTTC. Residues: CAISESTTRNIQYF.